What follows are 28 T cell receptor beta chains derived from one specimen sequenced in a study of T cell clonotyping in hematopoietic cell transplantation. The protocol was immunoSEQ multiplex PCR, while the TCRdb copy is restricted to in-frame clones and leaves out a portion. The sample gives approximately 75,000 clones, roughly 94% of which show up once; 1.6% is in the top ten. Sequenced input: peripheral blood mononuclear cells. These receptors were obtained from a man aged 45-65 years in good health. Some clones in this sample may be carry-over from other donors' samples.

The chain couples TRBV5-4 to TRBJ2-2, with D perhaps matching TRBD1 or TRBD2 (6 bases each). This CDR3 has 16 amino acids. Germline lookup yields CDR1 SGHNT and CDR2 YYREEE (reference sequence). Trimming removed 0 bases at V and 6 bases at J, with 15 bases between. The CDR3 spells CASSLGRGASSGELFF. The CDR3 nucleotides are TGTGCCAGCAGCTTGGGAAGGGGGGCTTCTTCCGGGGAGCTGTTTTTT.

This clone was seen a single time. This rearrangement joins TRBV6-1 to TRBJ1-3, with D possibly being TRBD1 (5 bases). With 1 base removed from V and 4 bases from J, the gap between germline ends came to 11 bases. Germline loops: CDR1 MNHNS, CDR2 SASEGT. The CDR3 loop spans 15 amino acids. CDR3 region: CASSEDRGLGNTIYF. The CDR3 DNA sequence: TGTGCCAGCAGTGAAGACCGGGGCCTGGGAAACACCATATATTTT.

This clone was found once. The V and J genes are TRBV6-5 and TRBJ2-1; D is possibly TRBD2 (6 bases). Germline V lookup: CDR1 MNHEY, CDR2 SVGAGI. This CDR3 is built from 11 residues. V was trimmed by 6 bases and J by 7 bases, leaving 7 bases between them. CDR3 in DNA: TGTGCCAGCAGCCGGGGGAATGAGCAGTTCTTC. Translated: CASSRGNEQFF.

V usage is TRBV7-2 and J usage is TRBJ1-4; D gene uncertain. Germline CDR1 is SGHTA and CDR2 is FQGNSA. The CDR3 consists of 15 residues. V dropped 3 bases and J dropped 6 bases, with 14 bases sitting between them. The CDR3 reads CASSFKRAIDEKLFF. The CDR3 nucleotides are TGTGCCAGCAGCTTTAAGAGGGCGATTGATGAAAAACTGTTTTTT.

This chain connects TRBV5-6 to TRBJ2-7; D not resolved. V lost 0 bases to trimming and J lost 6 bases, with 13 bases between them. The CDR3 extends over 14 amino acids. The germline CDR1 and CDR2 sequences are SGHDT and YYEEEE. The CDR3: CASSLGFSAGEQYF. The DNA of the CDR3 is TGTGCCAGCAGCTTGGGGTTCTCGGCCGGCGAGCAGTACTTC. The full variable domain, completed using reference TRBV5-6 and TRBJ2-7, is DAGVTQSPTHLIKTRGQQVTLRCSPKSGHDTVSWYQQALGQGPQFIFQYYEEEERQRGNFPDRFSGHQFPNYSSELNVNALLLGDSALYLCASSLGFSAGEQYFGPGTRLTVT.

The chain recombines TRBV5-1 with TRBJ1-2, with D possibly being TRBD1 (5 bases). Germline V gives CDR1 SGHRS, CDR2 YFSETQ. The germline V and J ends were trimmed by 5 bases and 4 bases, with 15 bases remaining between them. This CDR3 comprises 14 residues. Written as DNA, the CDR3 is TGCGCCAGCAGATCAGGGAATATCGGCTATGGCTACACCTTC. This codes for CASRSGNIGYGYTF.

This sequence joins TRBV5-1 and TRBJ1-1, with a tentative D call TRBD1 (5 bases). Looked up from germline, CDR1 is SGHRS and CDR2 is YFSETQ. There are 14 residues in the CDR3. V shed 7 bases and J shed 0 bases, with 13 bases lying between them. In DNA form, the CDR3 reads TGCGCCAGCCGACCTCAGGGCATGAACACTGAAGCTTTCTTT. It specifies CASRPQGMNTEAFF.

The chain recombines TRBV4-3 with TRBJ1-5; D is uncertain. Trimming cost V 1 base and J 4 bases, with 11 bases left between them. Germline assignment: CDR1 LGHNA and CDR2 YSLEER. The CDR3 has 15 residues. CDR3 residues: CASSQGLQKNQPQHF. In DNA form, the CDR3 reads TGCGCCAGCAGCCAAGGGCTACAAAAAAATCAGCCCCAGCATTTT.

The J gene is TRBJ2-1, the V gene TRBV19; TRBD2 matches 9 bases. Losses at the gene ends were 3 bases for V and 6 bases for J; bases not matched to a gene: 12. In germline, CDR1 is LNHDA, CDR2 SQIVND (reference sequence). This CDR3 has 17 residues. The CDR3 nucleotides are TGTGCCAGTAGTATGTGGGCGGGGGGGCCTCGGTTCAATGAGCAGTTCTTC. Translated: CASSMWAGGPRFNEQFF.

This clone was seen more than once but under ten times. The rearrangement links TRBV28 to TRBJ2-1; TRBD2 matches 9 bases. The trim removed 5 bases at V and 9 bases at J, leaving 14 bases unmatched. This CDR3 spans 16 amino acids. The V gene's germline CDR1 is MDHEN and CDR2 SYDVKM. The CDR3 loop is CASSPTAGGGWGEQFF. The CDR3 DNA sequence: TGTGCCAGCAGTCCCACGGCGGGAGGGGGCTGGGGTGAGCAGTTCTTC. Filled out from reference TRBV28 and TRBJ2-1, the complete variable domain reads DVKVTQSSRYLVKRTGEKVFLECVQDMDHENMFWYRQDPGLGLRLIYFSYDVKMKEKGDIPEGYSVSREKKERFSLILESASTNQTSMYLCASSPTAGGGWGEQFFGPGTRLTVL.

The chain recombines TRBV5-1 with TRBJ2-4; possible D gene TRBD2, 6 bases. The CDR3 runs to 14 residues. Trimming took 1 base from V and 5 from J, leaving 10 bases between them. Germline CDR1 SGHRS, CDR2 YFSETQ. Written as DNA, the CDR3 is TGCGCCAGCAGCTTGCGCTGGGGGGAAAACATTCAGTACTTC. Encoded protein: CASSLRWGENIQYF.

The J gene is TRBJ1-1, the V gene TRBV6-5; D is perhaps TRBD1 (5 bases). Germline CDR1 is MNHEY and CDR2 is SVGAGI. V gave up 4 bases and J gave up 0 bases, with 12 bases separating them. CDR3 length: 15 residues. CDR3 coding DNA: TGTGCCAGCAGTTTCCGACAGACTTTGAACACTGAAGCTTTCTTT. It translates to CASSFRQTLNTEAFF.

V gene TRBV21-1 combines with J gene TRBJ2-7; the tabulated D call, TRBD1, remains unverified against the DNA. TRBV21-1 is shown as a pseudogene. The CDR3 is made up of 17 amino acids. CDR3 residues: CASSQNLPWDISYEQYF. Here the CDR3 DNA reads TGTGCCAGCAGCCAGAATCTTCCATGGGACATATCCTACGAGCAGTACTTC.

About this clone itself: One junction end does not reproduce the germline sequence, and a read error may be involved. The chain has TRBV28 and TRBJ2-7, with TRBD2 as a possible D gene (7 bases). The CDR3 has 13 amino acids. Germline V gene sequence: CDR1 MDHEN, CDR2 SYDVKM. Here the CDR3 DNA reads TGTGCCAGCAGTTTATGGGTGGGGGACGGGGGGCACTTC. It yields the protein CASSLWVGDGGHF.

J is TRBJ2-6 and V is TRBV28, with D unclear. Trimming shortened V by 2 bases and J by 0 bases, and 5 bases separated the two germline ends. The CDR3 is 15 amino acids. Germline V gene data show CDR1 as MDHEN and CDR2 as SYDVKM. As DNA, the CDR3 is TGTGCCAGCAGTTTACACAACTCTGGGGCCAACGTCCTGACTTTC. It encodes CASSLHNSGANVLTF.

The rearrangement uses TRBV6-5 and TRBJ2-2; D gene uncertain. V gave up 6 bases and J gave up 5 bases, with 10 bases separating them. The CDR3 sequence is 13 residues long. Per the germline V gene, CDR1 is MNHEY and CDR2 is SVGAGI. CDR3 sequence: CASSVWATGELFF. In DNA form, the CDR3 reads TGTGCCAGCAGCGTCTGGGCAACCGGGGAGCTGTTTTTT.

The genes are TRBV28 and TRBJ2-7; 10 bases are a match to TRBD1. Trimming at V came to 4 bases and at J to 5 bases, leaving 5 bases not matched to a gene. CDR3 size: 14 residues. Germline loops: CDR1 MDHEN, CDR2 SYDVKM. The CDR3 sequence: CASSSTGGHHEQYF. The CDR3 DNA reads TGTGCCAGCAGTTCGACAGGGGGCCATCACGAGCAGTACTTC.

This chain uses TRBV5-6 with TRBJ1-2, with no clear D. V lost 1 base, J lost 2 bases, and 9 bases lay in between. CDR1 SGHDT and CDR2 YYEEEE come from the germline V gene. This CDR3 region has 14 residues. This CDR3 is CASSLWRENYGYTF. DNA for the CDR3: TGTGCCAGCAGCTTGTGGCGAGAGAACTATGGCTACACCTTC.

The rearrangement links TRBV5-1 to TRBJ2-7; D could derive from TRBD1 or TRBD2 (6 bases each). The CDR3 contains 14 residues. V lost 4 bases and J 3 bases, leaving 14 bases between the germline ends. From germline, CDR1 is SGHRS and CDR2 YFSETQ. CDR3: CASSPGGGNYEQYF. CDR3 DNA sequence: TGCGCCAGCAGCCCAGGAGGGGGTAACTACGAGCAGTACTTC.

There are a few counts of this clone. This rearrangement joins TRBV28 to TRBJ2-5; tentative D call: TRBD1 (7 bases). The V end lost 6 bases, the J end lost 9 bases, and 17 bases lay between the germline ends. The CDR3 loop spans 13 amino acids. Per the germline V gene, CDR1 is MDHEN and CDR2 is SYDVKM. For the CDR3, the DNA is TGTGCCAGCAGACCGACGGACAGGAGGGCCCAGTACTTC. Translating gives CASRPTDRRAQYF.

The chain combines TRBV4-1 with TRBJ2-7, with no clear D. This CDR3 spans 13 amino acids. CDR1 is MGHRA, CDR2 YSYEKL, per germline. The V gene lost 3 bases and the J gene lost 4 bases, with 10 bases spanning the gap. CDR3 in amino acids: CASSHPTGYEQYF. The CDR3 DNA sequence: TGCGCCAGCAGCCACCCGACTGGATACGAGCAGTACTTC.

J is TRBJ2-2 and V is TRBV7-8; D is unclear. Between the trimmed V and J ends, which lost 2 bases and 9 bases, there was a span of 25 bases. Germline lookup yields CDR1 SGHVS and CDR2 FQNEAQ. The CDR3 runs 18 residues. CDR3 sequence reads: CASSLTVLTTNSGRELFF. CDR3 DNA sequence: TGTGCCAGCAGCTTAACGGTCTTAACAACAAACTCGGGCCGGGAGCTGTTTTTT.

The genes are TRBV5-4 and TRBJ2-7, with a weak D call TRBD2 (6 bases). CDR3 size: 15 residues. Germline assignment: CDR1 SGHNT and CDR2 YYREEE (reference sequence). Trimming removed 8 bases from V and 5 bases from J, with 23 bases in between. The CDR3: CAREGSVVDAHEQYF. The CDR3 region has the DNA TGTGCCAGGGAGGGGTCAGTAGTAGATGCCCACGAGCAGTACTTC.

A single count supports this clone. The rearrangement uses TRBV7-2 and TRBJ2-7; tentatively, D is TRBD1 (5 bases). Germline V lookup: CDR1 SGHTA, CDR2 FQGNSA. V was shortened by 5 bases and J by 7 bases, with 9 bases between the two germline ends. There are 11 residues in the CDR3. DNA of the CDR3: TGTGCCAGCAGCCCACGGACAGAGCAGTACTTC. Its translation: CASSPRTEQYF. Based on the CDR3 plus reference TRBV7-2 and TRBJ2-7, the full variable domain is GAGVSQSPSNKVTEKGKDVELRCDPISGHTALYWYRQSLGQGLEFLIYFQGNSAPDKSGLPSDRFSAERTGGSVSTLTIQRTQQEDSAVYLCASSPRTEQYFGPGTRLTVT.

Concerning this clone itself: The junction and the germline gene differ at one end; a read error may be behind it. The rearrangement joins TRBV9 to TRBJ2-3; TRBD2 matches 11 bases. The CDR3 length is 15 residues. Germline V lookup: CDR1 SGDLS, CDR2 YYNGEE. CDR3 in DNA: TGTGCCAGCAGCTCTACTAGCGGGAGCACCGATACGCAGTATTTT. It is translated as CASSSTSGSTDTQYF. Variable domain in full (rest from reference TRBV9 and TRBJ2-3): DSGVTQTPKHLITATGQRVTLRCSPRSGDLSVYWYQQSLDQGLQFLIQYYNGEERAKGNILERFSAQQFPDLHSELNLSSLELGDSALYFCASSSTSGSTDTQYFGPGTRLTVL.

This chain's CDR3 is CASSPVWTGTLRGTHEQYF. The CDR3 DNA is TGTGCCAGCAGCCCCGTTTGGACAGGGACCCTCAGGGGCACCCACGAGCAGTACTTC. The chain is built from TRBV5-6 and TRBJ2-7; TRBD1 agrees at 8 bases. Germline CDR1 reads SGHDT; CDR2 reads YYEEEE. J gave up 5 bases and V 4 bases, and 23 bases lay outside the gene matches. The CDR3 contains 19 residues.

This sequence joins TRBV2 and TRBJ1-5; weak D call: TRBD1 (5 bases). This CDR3 is 15 amino acids long. Per germline, CDR1 SNHLY and CDR2 FYNNEI. The V end was cut by 3 bases, the J end by 3 bases, with 12 bases between. The CDR3 region is CASSDMPGHNQPQHF. CDR3 nucleotide sequence: TGTGCCAGCAGTGACATGCCAGGGCACAATCAGCCCCAGCATTTT.

The chain is built from TRBV10-3 and TRBJ2-7; 9 nucleotides agree with TRBD1. Per germline, CDR1 ENHRY and CDR2 SYGVKD. V lost 3 bases to trimming and J lost 2 bases; unmatched junction nucleotides: 2. CDR3 length equals 14 residues. The CDR3 nucleotides are TGTGCCATCAGTGAAGGGACAGGGACCTACGAGCAGTACTTC. Protein product: CAISEGTGTYEQYF.